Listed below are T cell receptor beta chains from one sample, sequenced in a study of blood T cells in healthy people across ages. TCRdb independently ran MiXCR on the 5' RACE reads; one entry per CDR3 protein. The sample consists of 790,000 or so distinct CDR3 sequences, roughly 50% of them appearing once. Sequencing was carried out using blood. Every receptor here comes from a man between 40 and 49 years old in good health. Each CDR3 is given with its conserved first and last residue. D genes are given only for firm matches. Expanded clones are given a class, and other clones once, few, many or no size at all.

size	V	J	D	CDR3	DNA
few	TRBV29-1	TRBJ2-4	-	CSVEGWAQGRTKNIQYF	TGCAGCGTTGAAGGCTGGGCGCAGGGTCGTACCAAAAACATTCAGTACTTC
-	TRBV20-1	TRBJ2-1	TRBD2	CSGREGLRPSYNEQFF	TGCAGTGGACGGGAGGGCCTGAGACCGTCCTACAATGAGCAGTTCTTC
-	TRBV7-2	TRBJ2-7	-	CASSPKQRSEQYF	TGTGCCAGCAGCCCGAAGCAGCGGAGCGAGCAGTACTTC
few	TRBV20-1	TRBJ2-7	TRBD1	CSAKGQASYEQYF	TGCAGTGCTAAGGGACAGGCCTCCTACGAGCAGTACTTC
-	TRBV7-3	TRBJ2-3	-	CASSLTGAAPSTDTQYF	TGTGCCAGCAGCTTAACTGGTGCGGCCCCTAGCACAGATACGCAGTATTTT
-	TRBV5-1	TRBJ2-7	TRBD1	CASSLMTGGVEQYF	TGCGCCAGCAGCTTGATGACAGGGGGCGTCGAGCAGTACTTC
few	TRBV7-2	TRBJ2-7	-	CASSLSSRLSYEQYF	TGTGCCAGCAGCTTAAGTAGTAGGCTCTCCTACGAGCAGTACTTC
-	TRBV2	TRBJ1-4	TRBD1	CASRLQTGVREKLFF	TGTGCCAGCAGACTTCAGACAGGGGTTCGTGAAAAACTGTTTTTT
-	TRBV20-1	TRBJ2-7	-	CSARDPPDEQYF	TGCAGTGCTAGAGATCCCCCCGACGAGCAGTACTTC
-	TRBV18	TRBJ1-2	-	CASSPDLGHLLYGYTF	TGTGCCAGCTCACCCGACCTGGGGCATCTTCTCTATGGCTACACCTTC
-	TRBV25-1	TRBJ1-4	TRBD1	CASSELLGTGWSNNEKLFF	TGTGCCAGCAGTGAATTATTGGGGACAGGGTGGAGTAATAATGAAAAACTGTTTTTT
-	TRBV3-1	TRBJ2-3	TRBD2	CASSHRAGIGTDTQYF	TGTGCCAGCAGCCATAGAGCGGGAATTGGTACAGATACGCAGTATTTT
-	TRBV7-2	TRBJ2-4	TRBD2	CASSLGTSGIAKNIQYF	TGTGCCAGCAGCTTGGGGACTAGCGGAATAGCCAAAAACATTCAGTACTTC
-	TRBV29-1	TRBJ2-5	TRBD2	CSVAKNTLAGETQYF	TGCAGCGTTGCTAAAAACACTCTAGCGGGAGAGACCCAGTACTTC
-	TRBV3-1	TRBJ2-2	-	CAGSQDGRAGELFF	TGTGCCGGCAGCCAAGACGGCCGGGCTGGGGAGCTGTTTTTT
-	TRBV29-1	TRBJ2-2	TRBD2	CSVGGLPSTGELFF	TGCAGCGTTGGGGGACTACCCTCCACCGGGGAGCTGTTTTTT
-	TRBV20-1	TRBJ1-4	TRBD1	CSAPEERQGNEKLFF	TGCAGTGCTCCTGAGGAGAGACAGGGGAATGAAAAACTGTTTTTT
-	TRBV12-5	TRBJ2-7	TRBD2	CASGQSGTSYNEQYF	TGTGCTAGTGGTCAAAGCGGGACCTCCTACAATGAGCAGTACTTC
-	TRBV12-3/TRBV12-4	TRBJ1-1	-	CASSLIPRGGNTEAFF	TGTGCCAGCAGTTTAATCCCCAGAGGGGGGAACACTGAAGCTTTCTTT
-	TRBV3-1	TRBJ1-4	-	CASSQDLMQTLTNEKLFF	TGTGCCAGCAGCCAAGATCTAATGCAGACTCTAACTAATGAAAAACTGTTTTTT
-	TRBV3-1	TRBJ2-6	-	CASSPTSPRIYPNVLTF	TGTGCCAGCAGCCCTACCTCACCAAGGATCTATCCGAACGTCCTGACTTTC
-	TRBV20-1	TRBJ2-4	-	CSARPGHPRDIQYF	TGCAGTGCTAGGCCCGGCCATCCTAGGGACATTCAGTACTTC
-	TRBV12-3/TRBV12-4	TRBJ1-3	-	CASSYGNTIYF	TGTGCCAGCAGTTACGGAAACACCATATATTTT
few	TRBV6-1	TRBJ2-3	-	CASSATGPDTQYF	TGTGCCAGCAGTGCCACAGGGCCAGATACGCAGTATTTT
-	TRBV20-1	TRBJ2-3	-	CSARVPPVQDTQYF	TGCAGTGCTAGAGTACCCCCCGTGCAGGATACGCAGTATTTT
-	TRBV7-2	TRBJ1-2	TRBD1	CASSLDTGARGYTF	TGTGCCAGCAGCTTAGATACAGGGGCAAGGGGCTACACCTTC
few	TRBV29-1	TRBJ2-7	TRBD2	CSVEGLAGEGEQYF	TGCAGCGTTGAAGGACTAGCGGGAGAGGGCGAGCAGTACTTC
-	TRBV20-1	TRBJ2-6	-	CSGEAGTLHSGANVLTF	TGCAGTGGGGAGGCGGGCACCTTACACTCTGGGGCCAACGTCCTGACTTTC
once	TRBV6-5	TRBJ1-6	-	CASSLGQLSSPLHF	TGTGCCAGCAGCCTAGGACAGTTAAGTTCACCCCTCCACTTT
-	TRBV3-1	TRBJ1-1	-	CASTRGRTEAFF	TGTGCCAGCACCCGTGGGAGGACTGAAGCTTTCTTT
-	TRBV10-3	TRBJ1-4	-	CAIRDPINEKLFF	TGTGCCATACGGGATCCAATTAATGAAAAACTGTTTTTT
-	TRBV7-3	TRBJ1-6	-	CASSLTGVANSPLHF	TGTGCCAGCAGCTTAACGGGAGTTGCCAATTCACCCCTCCACTTT
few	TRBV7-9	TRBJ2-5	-	CASSPEGAETQYF	TGTGCCAGCAGCCCAGAAGGGGCAGAGACCCAGTACTTC
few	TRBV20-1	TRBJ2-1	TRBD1	CSAGDRGARSYNEQFF	TGCAGTGCTGGGGACAGGGGCGCAAGGTCCTACAATGAGCAGTTCTTC
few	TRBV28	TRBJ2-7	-	CASSPWAGSYEQYF	TGTGCCAGCAGTCCCTGGGCAGGCTCCTACGAGCAGTACTTC
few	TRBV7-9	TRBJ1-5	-	CASSLEGEAQPQHF	TGTGCCAGCAGCTTAGAAGGGGAGGCGCAGCCCCAGCATTTT
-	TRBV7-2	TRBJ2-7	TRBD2	CASSLDTGGVPYEQYF	TGTGCCAGCAGCTTAGACACGGGAGGGGTTCCCTACGAGCAGTACTTC
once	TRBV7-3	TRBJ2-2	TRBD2	CASMIAGDTGELFF	TGTGCCAGCATGATAGCGGGAGACACCGGGGAGCTGTTTTTT
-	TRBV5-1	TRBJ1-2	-	CASSLDNTYGYTF	TGCGCCAGCAGCTTGGACAATACCTATGGCTACACCTTC
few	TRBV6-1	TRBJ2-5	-	CASSEAGRIQETQYF	TGTGCCAGCAGTGAAGCCGGGCGTATACAAGAGACCCAGTACTTC
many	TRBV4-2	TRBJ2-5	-	CASSQDRGLQQTQYF	TGTGCCAGCAGCCAAGATAGAGGGCTTCAGCAGACCCAGTACTTC
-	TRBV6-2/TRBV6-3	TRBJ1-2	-	CATMAGAGDYGNTF	TGTGCCACGATGGCGGGGGCAGGGGACTATGGCAACACCTTC
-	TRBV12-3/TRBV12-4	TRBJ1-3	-	CASSLGTGSGNTIYF	TGTGCCAGCAGCCTGGGTACAGGCTCTGGAAACACCATATATTTT
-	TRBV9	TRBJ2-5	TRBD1	CASSVGTGIETQYF	TGTGCCAGCAGCGTCGGGACAGGGATTGAGACCCAGTACTTC
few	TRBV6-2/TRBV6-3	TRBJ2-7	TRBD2	CASQTATSGRVSYEQYF	TGTGCCAGCCAGACGGCGACTAGCGGGAGAGTCTCCTACGAGCAGTACTTC
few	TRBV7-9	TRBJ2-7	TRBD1	CASSPVGDRDSNEQYF	TGTGCCAGCAGCCCGGTTGGGGACAGGGATTCAAACGAGCAGTACTTC
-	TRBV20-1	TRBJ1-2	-	CSARGLPSGYTF	TGCAGTGCTCGCGGCCTACCTAGCGGCTACACCTTC
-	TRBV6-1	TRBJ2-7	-	CASSEASTYEQYF	TGTGCCAGCAGTGAGGCCTCTACCTACGAGCAGTACTTC
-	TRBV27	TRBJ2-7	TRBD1	CASRGTGSPYEQYF	TGTGCCAGCAGGGGGACAGGGTCTCCCTACGAGCAGTACTTC
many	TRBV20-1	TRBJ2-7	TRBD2	CSARDSSGRLSPLEQYF	TGCAGTGCTAGAGACTCTAGCGGGCGACTGTCACCCCTAGAGCAGTACTTC
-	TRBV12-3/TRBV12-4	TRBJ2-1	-	CASSLNGFAAYNEQFF	TGTGCCAGCAGTTTGAACGGTTTTGCAGCCTACAATGAGCAGTTCTTC
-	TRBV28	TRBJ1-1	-	CASSLRGVSAEAFF	TGTGCCAGCAGTTTACGAGGGGTTAGCGCTGAAGCTTTCTTT
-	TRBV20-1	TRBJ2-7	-	CSARGQGRYEQYF	TGCAGTGCTAGGGGGCAAGGACGCTACGAGCAGTACTTC
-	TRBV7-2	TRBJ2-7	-	CASSVGRQVYEQYF	TGTGCCAGCAGCGTAGGTCGGCAAGTCTACGAGCAGTACTTC
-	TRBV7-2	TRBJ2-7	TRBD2	CASSLIQAGAYEQYF	TGTGCCAGCAGCTTAATTCAAGCGGGAGCCTACGAGCAGTACTTC